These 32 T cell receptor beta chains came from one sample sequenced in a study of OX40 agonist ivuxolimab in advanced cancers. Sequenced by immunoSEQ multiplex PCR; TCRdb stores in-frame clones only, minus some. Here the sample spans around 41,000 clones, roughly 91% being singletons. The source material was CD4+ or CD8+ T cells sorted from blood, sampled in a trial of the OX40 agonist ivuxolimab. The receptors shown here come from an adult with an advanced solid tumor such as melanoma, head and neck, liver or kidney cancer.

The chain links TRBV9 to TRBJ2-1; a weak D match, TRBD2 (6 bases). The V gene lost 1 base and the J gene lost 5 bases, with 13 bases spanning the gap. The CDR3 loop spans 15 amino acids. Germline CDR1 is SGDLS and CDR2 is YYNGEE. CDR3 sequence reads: CASSVSGGRDNEQFF. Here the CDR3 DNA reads TGTGCCAGCAGCGTATCCGGGGGACGTGACAATGAGCAGTTCTTC.

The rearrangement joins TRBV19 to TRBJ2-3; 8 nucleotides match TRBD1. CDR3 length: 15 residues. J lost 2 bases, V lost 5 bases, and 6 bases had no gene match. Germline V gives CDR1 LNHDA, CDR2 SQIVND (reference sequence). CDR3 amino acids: CASSARGQDTDTQYF. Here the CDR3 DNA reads TGTGCCAGTAGTGCCCGGGGACAGGACACAGATACGCAGTATTTT. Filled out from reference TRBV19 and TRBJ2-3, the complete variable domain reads DGGITQSPKYLFRKEGQNVTLSCEQNLNHDAMYWYRQDPGQGLRLIYYSQIVNDFQKGDIAEGYSVSREKKESFPLTVTSAQKNPTAFYLCASSARGQDTDTQYFGPGTRLTVL.

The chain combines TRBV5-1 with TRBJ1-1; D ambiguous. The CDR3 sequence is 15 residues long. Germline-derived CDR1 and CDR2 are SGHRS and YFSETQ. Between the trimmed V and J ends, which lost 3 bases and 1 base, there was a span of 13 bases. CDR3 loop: CASSSTTDGNTEAFF. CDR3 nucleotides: TGCGCCAGCAGCTCAACGACGGACGGGAACACTGAAGCTTTCTTT.

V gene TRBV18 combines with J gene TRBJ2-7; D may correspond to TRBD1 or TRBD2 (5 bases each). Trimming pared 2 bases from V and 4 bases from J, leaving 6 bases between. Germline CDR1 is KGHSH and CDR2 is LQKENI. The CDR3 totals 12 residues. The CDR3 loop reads CASSPGTYEQYF. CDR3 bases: TGTGCCAGCTCACCAGGGACGTACGAGCAGTACTTC. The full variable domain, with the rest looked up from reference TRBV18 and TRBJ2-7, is NAGVMQNPRHLVRRRGQEARLRCSPMKGHSHVYWYRQLPEEGLKFMVYLQKENIIDESGMPKERFSAEFPKEGPSILRIQQVVRGDSAAYFCASSPGTYEQYFGPGTRLTVT.

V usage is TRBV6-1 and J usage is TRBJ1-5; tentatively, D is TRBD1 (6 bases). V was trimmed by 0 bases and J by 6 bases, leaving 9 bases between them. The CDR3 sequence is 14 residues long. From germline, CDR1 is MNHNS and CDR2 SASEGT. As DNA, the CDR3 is TGTGCCAGCAGTGAAGCGGGGGCCGGTCAGCCCCAGCATTTT. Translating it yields CASSEAGAGQPQHF.

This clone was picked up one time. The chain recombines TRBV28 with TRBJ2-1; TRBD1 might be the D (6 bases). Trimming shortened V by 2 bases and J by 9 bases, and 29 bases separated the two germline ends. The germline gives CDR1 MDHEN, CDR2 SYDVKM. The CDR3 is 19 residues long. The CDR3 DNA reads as TGTGCCAGCAGTTTAGGCCCTCTACGGCGGCAGGGGAAGAGGGGTGAGCAGTTCTTC. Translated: CASSLGPLRRQGKRGEQFF.

CDR3 DNA: TGTGCCAGCCTTAGGGGACGGGACTACGAGCAGTACTTC. Its protein is CASLRGRDYEQYF. The chain links TRBV5-6 to TRBJ2-7; perhaps D is TRBD1 or TRBD2 (5 bases each). Germline loops: CDR1 SGHDT, CDR2 YYEEEE. The CDR3 runs to 13 residues. V lost 7 bases to trimming and J lost 3 bases, with 14 bases between them.

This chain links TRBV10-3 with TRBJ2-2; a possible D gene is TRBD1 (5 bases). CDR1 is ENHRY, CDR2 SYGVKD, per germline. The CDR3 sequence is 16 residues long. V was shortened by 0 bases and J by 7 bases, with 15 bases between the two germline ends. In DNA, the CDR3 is TGTGCCATCAGTGAGTCGTCCAGGGTTTATGGCGGGGAGCTGTTTTTT. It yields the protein CAISESSRVYGGELFF.

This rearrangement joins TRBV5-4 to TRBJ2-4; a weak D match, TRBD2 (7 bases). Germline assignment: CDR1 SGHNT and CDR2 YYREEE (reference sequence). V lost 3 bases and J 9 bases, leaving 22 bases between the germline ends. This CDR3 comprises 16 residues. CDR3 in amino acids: CASSSGAGAQPSIQYF. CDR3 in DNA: TGTGCCAGCAGCTCAGGGGCGGGGGCCCAGCCCAGCATTCAGTACTTC.

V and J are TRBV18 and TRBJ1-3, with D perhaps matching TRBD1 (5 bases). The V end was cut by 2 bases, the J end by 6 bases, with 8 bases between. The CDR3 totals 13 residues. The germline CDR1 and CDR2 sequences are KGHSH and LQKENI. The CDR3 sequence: CASSPGDLNTIYF. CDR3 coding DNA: TGTGCCAGCTCACCAGGGGACCTAAACACCATATATTTT.

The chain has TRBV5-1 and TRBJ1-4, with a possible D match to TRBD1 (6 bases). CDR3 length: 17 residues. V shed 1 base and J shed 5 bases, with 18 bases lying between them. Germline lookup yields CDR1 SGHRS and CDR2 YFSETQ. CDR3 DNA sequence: TGCGCCAGCAGCTTGCGGGAACAGGGTATCGTGAATGAAAAACTGTTTTTT. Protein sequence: CASSLREQGIVNEKLFF.

The CDR3 DNA sequence: TGTGCCAGCAGCCCCGCGGCAGGGCAGAGAGGGACTGAAGCTTTCTTT. Translation gives CASSPAAGQRGTEAFF. This sequence joins TRBV7-9 and TRBJ1-1; TRBD1 is a possible D gene (5 bases). V shed 5 bases and J shed 5 bases, with 21 bases lying between them. Per the germline V gene, CDR1 is SEHNR and CDR2 is FQNEAQ (reference sequence). The CDR3 totals 16 residues.

The CDR3 DNA reads as TGTGCCAGCAGTTTCCGGCGGGAGGAAAAACTGTTTTTT. Its translation: CASSFRREEKLFF. The V call is TRBV27, the J call TRBJ1-4; D remains unclear. V gave up 3 bases and J gave up 8 bases, with 10 bases separating them. Germline loops: CDR1 MNHEY, CDR2 SMNVEV (reference sequence). The CDR3 sequence is 13 residues long.

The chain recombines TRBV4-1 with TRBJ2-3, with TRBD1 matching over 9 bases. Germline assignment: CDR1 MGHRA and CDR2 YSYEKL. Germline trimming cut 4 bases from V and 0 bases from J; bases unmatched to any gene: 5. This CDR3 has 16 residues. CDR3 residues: CASSRGTGQSTDTQYF. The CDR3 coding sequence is TGCGCCAGCAGCCGGGGGACAGGGCAGAGCACAGATACGCAGTATTTT.

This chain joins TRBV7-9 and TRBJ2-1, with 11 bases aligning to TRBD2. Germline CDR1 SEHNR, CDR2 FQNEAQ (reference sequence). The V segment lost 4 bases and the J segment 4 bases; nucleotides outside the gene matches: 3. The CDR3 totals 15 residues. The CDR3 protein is CASSSTSGAYNEQFF. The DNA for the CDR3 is TGTGCCAGCAGCTCGACTAGCGGGGCTTACAATGAGCAGTTCTTC.

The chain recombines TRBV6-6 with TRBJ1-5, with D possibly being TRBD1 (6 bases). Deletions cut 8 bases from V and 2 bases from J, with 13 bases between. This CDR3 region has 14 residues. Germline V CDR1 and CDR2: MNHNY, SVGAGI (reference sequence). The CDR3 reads CASSGGFGNQPQHF. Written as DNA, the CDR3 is TGTGCCAGCTCTGGGGGCTTCGGCAATCAGCCCCAGCATTTT.

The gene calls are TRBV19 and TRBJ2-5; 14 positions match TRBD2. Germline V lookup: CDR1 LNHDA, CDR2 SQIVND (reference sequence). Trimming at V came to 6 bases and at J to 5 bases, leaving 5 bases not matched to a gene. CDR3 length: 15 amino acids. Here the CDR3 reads CASRMTSGGDETQYF. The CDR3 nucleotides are TGTGCCAGTAGGATGACTAGCGGGGGGGACGAGACCCAGTACTTC. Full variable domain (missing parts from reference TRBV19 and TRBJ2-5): DGGITQSPKYLFRKEGQNVTLSCEQNLNHDAMYWYRQDPGQGLRLIYYSQIVNDFQKGDIAEGYSVSREKKESFPLTVTSAQKNPTAFYLCASRMTSGGDETQYFGPGTRLLVL.

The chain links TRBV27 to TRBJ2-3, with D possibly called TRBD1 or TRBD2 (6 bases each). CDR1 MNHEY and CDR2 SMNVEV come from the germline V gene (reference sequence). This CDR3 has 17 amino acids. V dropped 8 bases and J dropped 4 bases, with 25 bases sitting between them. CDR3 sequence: CASDRRAGGSTPDTQYF. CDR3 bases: TGTGCCAGCGACCGTCGCGCCGGGGGCTCCACACCAGATACGCAGTATTTT.

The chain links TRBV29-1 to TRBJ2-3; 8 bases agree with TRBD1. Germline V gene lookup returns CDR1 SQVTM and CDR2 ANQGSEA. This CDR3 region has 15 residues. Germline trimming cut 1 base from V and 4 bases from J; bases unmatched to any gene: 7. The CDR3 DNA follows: TGCAGCGTTGAAGGACGACAGGGGTTGTCAGATACGCAGTATTTT. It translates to CSVEGRQGLSDTQYF.

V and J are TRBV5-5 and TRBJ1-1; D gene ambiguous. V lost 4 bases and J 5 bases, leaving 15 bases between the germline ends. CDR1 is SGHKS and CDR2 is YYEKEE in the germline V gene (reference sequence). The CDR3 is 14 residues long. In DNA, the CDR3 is TGTGCCAGCAGCGGCGGAGGGCTCAATACTGAAGCTTTCTTT. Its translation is CASSGGGLNTEAFF.

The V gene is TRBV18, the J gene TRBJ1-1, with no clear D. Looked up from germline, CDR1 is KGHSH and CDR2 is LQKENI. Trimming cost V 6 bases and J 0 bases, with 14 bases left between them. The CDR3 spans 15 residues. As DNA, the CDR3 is TGTGCCAGCTCCCCGATGGACCAGATGAACACTGAAGCTTTCTTT. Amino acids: CASSPMDQMNTEAFF.

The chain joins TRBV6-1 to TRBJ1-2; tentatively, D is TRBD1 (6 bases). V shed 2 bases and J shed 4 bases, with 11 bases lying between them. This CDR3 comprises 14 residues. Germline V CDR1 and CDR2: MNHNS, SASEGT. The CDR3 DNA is TGTGCCAGCAGTGAACAGGGGACCTCCTATGGCTACACCTTC. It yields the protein CASSEQGTSYGYTF.

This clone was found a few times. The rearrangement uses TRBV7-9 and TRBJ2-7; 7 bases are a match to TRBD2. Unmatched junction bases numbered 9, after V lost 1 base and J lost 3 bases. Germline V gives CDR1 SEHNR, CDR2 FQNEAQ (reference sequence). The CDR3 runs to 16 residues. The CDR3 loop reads CASSLGGRATFYEQYF. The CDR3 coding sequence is TGTGCCAGCAGCTTAGGTGGGAGGGCGACCTTCTACGAGCAGTACTTC.

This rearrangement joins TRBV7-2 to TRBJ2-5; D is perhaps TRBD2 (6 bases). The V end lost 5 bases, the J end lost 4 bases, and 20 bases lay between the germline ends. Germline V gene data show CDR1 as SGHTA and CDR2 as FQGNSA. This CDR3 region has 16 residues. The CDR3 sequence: CASSTSGAGRGETQYF. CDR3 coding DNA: TGTGCCAGCAGCACCTCTGGGGCGGGACGGGGAGAGACCCAGTACTTC.

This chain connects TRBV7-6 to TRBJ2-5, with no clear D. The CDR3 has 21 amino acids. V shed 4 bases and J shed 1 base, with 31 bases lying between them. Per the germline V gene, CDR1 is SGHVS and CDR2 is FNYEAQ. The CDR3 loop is CASSSPHPGKVPLMGQETQYF. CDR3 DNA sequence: TGTGCCAGCAGCTCTCCCCACCCAGGTAAGGTACCCCTAATGGGCCAAGAGACCCAGTACTTC.

This CDR3 is CASVTGGIDTQYF. CDR3 DNA sequence: TGTGCCAGCGTTACAGGGGGCATAGATACGCAGTATTTT. The chain carries TRBV2 and TRBJ2-3; 9 nucleotides align to TRBD1. The germline gives CDR1 SNHLY, CDR2 FYNNEI. The CDR3 is 13 amino acids. The V segment lost 8 bases and the J segment 5 bases; nucleotides outside the gene matches: 5.

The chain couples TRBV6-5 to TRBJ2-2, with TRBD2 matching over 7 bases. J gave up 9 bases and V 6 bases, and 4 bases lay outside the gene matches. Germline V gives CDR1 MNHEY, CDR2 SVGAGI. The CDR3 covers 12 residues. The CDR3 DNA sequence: TGTGCCAGCAGGGGGGGGGTAAGGGAGCTGTTTTTT. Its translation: CASRGGVRELFF.

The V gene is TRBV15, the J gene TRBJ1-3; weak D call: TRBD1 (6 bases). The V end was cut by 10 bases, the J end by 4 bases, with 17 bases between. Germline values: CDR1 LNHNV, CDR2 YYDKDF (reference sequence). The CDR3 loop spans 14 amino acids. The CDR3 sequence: CASKGGLTGNTIYF. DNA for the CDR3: TGTGCCAGCAAGGGGGGGCTTACGGGAAACACCATATATTTT. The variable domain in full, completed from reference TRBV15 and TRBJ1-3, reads DAMVIQNPRYQVTQFGKPVTLSCSQTLNHNVMYWYQQKSSQAPKLLFHYYDKDFNNEADTPDNFQSRRPNTSFCFLDIRSPGLGDTAMYLCASKGGLTGNTIYFGEGSWLTVV.

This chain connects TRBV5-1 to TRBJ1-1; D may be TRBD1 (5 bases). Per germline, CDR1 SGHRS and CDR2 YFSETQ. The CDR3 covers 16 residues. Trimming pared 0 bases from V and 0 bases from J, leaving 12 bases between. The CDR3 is CASSLASGSMNTEAFF. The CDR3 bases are TGCGCCAGCAGCTTGGCGTCAGGGTCTATGAACACTGAAGCTTTCTTT. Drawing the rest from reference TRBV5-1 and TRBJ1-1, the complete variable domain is KAGVTQTPRYLIKTRGQQVTLSCSPISGHRSVSWYQQTPGQGLQFLFEYFSETQRNKGNFPGRFSGRQFSNSRSEMNVSTLELGDSALYLCASSLASGSMNTEAFFGQGTRLTVV.

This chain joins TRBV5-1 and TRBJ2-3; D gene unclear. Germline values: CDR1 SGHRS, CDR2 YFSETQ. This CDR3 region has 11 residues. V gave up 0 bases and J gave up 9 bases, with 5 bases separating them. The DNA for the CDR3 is TGCGCCAGCAGCTTGGAGGGAACGCAGTATTTT. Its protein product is CASSLEGTQYF.

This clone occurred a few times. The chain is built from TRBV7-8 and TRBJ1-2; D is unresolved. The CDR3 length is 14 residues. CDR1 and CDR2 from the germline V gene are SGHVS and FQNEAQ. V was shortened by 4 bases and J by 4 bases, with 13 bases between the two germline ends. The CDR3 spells CASSSKASSYGYTF. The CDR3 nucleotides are TGTGCCAGCAGCTCAAAGGCGAGCTCCTATGGCTACACCTTC.

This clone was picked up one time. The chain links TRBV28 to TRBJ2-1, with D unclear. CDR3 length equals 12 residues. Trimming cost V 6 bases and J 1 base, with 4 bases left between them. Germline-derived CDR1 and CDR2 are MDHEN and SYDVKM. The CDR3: CASSPSYNEQFF. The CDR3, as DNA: TGTGCCAGCAGCCCGTCCTACAATGAGCAGTTCTTC.